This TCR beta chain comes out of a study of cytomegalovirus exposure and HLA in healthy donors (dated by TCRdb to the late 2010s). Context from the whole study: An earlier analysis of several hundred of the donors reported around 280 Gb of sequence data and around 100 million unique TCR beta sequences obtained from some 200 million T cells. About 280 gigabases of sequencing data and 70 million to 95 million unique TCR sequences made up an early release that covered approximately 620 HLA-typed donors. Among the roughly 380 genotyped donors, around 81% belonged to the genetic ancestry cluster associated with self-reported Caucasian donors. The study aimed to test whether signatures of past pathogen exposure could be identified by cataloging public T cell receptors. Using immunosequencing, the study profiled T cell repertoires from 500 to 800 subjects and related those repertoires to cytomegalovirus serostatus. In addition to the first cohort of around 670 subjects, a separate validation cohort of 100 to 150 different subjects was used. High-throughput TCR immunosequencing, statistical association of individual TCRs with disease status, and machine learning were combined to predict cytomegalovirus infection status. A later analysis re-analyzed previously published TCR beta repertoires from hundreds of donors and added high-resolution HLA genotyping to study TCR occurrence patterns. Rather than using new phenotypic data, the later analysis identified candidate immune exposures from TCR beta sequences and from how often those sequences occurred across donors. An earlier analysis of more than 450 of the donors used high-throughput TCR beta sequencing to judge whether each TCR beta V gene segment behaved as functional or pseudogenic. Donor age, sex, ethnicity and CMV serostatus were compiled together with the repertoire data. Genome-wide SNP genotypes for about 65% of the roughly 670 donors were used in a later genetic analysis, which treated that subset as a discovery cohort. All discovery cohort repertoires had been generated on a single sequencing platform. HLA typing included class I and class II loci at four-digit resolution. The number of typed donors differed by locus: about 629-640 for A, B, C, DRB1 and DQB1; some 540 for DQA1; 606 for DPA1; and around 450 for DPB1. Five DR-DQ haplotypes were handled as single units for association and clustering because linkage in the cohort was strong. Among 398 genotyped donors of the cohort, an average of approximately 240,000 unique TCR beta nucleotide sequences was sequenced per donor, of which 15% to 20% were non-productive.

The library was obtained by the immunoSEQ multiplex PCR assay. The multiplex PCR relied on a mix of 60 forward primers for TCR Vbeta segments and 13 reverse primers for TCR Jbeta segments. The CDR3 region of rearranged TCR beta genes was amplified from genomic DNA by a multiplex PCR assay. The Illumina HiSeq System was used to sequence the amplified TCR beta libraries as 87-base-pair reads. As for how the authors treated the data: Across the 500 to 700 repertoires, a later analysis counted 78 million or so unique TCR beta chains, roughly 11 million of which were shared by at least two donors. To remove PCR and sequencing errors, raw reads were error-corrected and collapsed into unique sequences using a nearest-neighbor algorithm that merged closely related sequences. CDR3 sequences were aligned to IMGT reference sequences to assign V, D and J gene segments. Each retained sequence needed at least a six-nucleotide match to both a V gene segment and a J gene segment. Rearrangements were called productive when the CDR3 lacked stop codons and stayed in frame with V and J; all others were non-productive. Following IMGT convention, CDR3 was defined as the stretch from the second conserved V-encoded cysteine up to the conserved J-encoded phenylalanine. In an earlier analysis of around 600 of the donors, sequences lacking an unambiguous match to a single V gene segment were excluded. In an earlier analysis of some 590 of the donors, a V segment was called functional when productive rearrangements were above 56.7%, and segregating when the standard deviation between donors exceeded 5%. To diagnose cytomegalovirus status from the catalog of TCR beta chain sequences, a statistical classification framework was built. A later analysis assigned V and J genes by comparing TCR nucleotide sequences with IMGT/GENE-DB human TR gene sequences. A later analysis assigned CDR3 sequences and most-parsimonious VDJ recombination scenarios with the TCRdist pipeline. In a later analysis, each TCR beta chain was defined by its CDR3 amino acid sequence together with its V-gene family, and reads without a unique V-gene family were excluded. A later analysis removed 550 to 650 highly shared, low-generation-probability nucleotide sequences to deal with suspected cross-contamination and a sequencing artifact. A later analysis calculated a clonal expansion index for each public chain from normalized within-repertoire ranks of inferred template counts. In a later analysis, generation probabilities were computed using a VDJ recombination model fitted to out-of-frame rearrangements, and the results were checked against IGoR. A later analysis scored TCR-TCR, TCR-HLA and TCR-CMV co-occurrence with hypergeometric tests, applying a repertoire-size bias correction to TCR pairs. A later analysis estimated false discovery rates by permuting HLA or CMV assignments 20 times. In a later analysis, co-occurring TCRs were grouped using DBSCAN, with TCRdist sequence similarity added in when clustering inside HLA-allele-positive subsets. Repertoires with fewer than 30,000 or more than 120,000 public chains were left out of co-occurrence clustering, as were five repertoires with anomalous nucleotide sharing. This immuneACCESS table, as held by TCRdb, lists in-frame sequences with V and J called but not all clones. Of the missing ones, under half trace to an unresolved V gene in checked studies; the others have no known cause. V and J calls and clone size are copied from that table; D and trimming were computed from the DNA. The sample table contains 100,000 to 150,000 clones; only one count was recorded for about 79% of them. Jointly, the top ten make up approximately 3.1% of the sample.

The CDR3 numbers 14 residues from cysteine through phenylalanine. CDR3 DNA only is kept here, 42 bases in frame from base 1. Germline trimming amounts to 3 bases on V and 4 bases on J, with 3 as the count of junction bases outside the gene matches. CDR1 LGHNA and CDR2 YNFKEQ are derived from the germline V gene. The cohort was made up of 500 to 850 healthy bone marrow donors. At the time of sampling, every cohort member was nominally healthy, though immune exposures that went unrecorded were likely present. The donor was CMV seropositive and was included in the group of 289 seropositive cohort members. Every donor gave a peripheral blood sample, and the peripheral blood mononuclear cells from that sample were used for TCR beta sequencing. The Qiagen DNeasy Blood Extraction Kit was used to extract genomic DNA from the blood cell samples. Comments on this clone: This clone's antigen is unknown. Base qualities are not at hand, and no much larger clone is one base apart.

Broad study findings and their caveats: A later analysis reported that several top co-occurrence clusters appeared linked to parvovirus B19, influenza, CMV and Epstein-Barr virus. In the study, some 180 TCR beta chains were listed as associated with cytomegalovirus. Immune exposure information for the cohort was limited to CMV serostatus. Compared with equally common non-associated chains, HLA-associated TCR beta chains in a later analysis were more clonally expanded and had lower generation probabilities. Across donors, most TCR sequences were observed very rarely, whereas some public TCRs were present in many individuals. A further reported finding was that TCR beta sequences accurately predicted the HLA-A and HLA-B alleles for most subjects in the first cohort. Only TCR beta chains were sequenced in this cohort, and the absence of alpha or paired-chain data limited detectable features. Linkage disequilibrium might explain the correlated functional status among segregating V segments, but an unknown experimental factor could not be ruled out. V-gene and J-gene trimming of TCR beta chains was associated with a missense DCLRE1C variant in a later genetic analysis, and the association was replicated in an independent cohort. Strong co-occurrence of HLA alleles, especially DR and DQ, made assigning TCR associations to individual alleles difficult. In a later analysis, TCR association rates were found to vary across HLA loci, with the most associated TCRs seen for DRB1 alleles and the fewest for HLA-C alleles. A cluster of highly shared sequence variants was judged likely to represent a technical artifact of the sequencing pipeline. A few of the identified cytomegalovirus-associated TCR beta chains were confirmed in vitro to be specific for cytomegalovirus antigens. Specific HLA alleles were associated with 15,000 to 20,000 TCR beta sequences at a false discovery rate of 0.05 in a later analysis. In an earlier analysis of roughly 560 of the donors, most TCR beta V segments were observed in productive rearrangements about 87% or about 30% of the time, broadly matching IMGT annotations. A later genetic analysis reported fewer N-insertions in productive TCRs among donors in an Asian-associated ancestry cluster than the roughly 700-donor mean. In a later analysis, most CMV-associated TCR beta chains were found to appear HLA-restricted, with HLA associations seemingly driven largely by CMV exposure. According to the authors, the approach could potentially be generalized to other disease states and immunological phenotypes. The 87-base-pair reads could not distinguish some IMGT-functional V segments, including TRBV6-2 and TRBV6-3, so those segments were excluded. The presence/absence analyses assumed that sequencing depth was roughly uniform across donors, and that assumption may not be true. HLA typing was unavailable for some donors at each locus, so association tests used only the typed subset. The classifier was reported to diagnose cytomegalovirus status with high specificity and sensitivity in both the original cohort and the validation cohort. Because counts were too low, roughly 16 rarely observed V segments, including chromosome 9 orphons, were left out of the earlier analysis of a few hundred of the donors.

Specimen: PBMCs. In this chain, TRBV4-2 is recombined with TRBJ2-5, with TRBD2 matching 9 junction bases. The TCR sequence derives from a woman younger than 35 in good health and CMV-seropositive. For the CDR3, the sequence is CASSQGGGGETQYF. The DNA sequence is TGTGCCAGCAGCCAGGGCGGGGGGGGAGAGACCCAGTACTTC.